The 24 T cell receptor beta chains in this list originate from one sample, sequenced in a study of blood T cells in healthy people across ages (dated by TCRdb to 2014 to 2015). Library preparation was by 5' RACE. Sequencing relied on an Illumina HiSeq 2500. The second PCR ran for roughly 7 to 12 cycles and used a J-beta primer mix along with a sample-barcoded 5' primer. The public reads were reanalyzed by TCRdb: fastp trimming at Q25, MiXCR alignment, in-frame beta chains only. Under each unique CDR3 protein, matching rows form one entry showing the most common genes and DNA. The sample table shows hundreds of thousands of distinct CDR3 sequences, and over 45% are seen once. The ten biggest clones cover 20% to 25% of the sample. The specimen was blood. The receptors were sampled from a man aged 30-40 years in good health.

The count of this clonotype is one. The rearrangement links TRBV12-5 to TRBJ1-1, with D tentatively TRBD1 (5 bases). V lost 4 bases and J lost 5, with 11 bases in between. The germline CDR1 and CDR2 sequences are LGHNT and FRNRAP. The CDR3 is 13 amino acids. As DNA, the CDR3 is TGTGCTAGTGGTTGGTTGGGGGGAACTGAAGCTTTCTTT. The encoded protein is CASGWLGGTEAFF.

This clonotype was seen more than once but under ten times. This chain uses TRBV9 with TRBJ2-7; TRBD2 matches 9 bases. J gave up 0 bases and V 0 bases, and 4 bases lay outside the gene matches. The CDR3 has 16 amino acids. Germline values: CDR1 SGDLS, CDR2 YYNGEE. CDR3 in amino acids: CASSVDGAGGSYEQYF. The DNA for the CDR3 is TGTGCCAGCAGCGTAGATGGAGCGGGAGGCTCCTACGAGCAGTACTTC.

The V gene is TRBV29-1, the J gene TRBJ2-3, with D perhaps matching TRBD1 or TRBD2 (5 bases each). Trimming pared 5 bases from V and 2 bases from J, leaving 17 bases between. This CDR3 contains 15 residues. From germline, CDR1 is SQVTM and CDR2 ANQGSEA. The DNA of the CDR3 is TGCAGCGTTTATCCCGCCCGGGACGCCACAGATACGCAGTATTTT. Its translation is CSVYPARDATDTQYF.

This clonotype was observed a handful of times. The chain uses TRBV5-1 and TRBJ2-1; 8 positions match TRBD2. Germline CDR1 reads SGHRS; CDR2 reads YFSETQ. The CDR3 covers 13 residues. The V gene end was trimmed by 2 bases and the J gene end by 6 bases; junction bases not matched to a gene: 1. The CDR3 region is CASSFSGANEQFF. CDR3 coding DNA: TGCGCCAGCAGCTTTAGCGGGGCCAATGAGCAGTTCTTC.

This chain connects TRBV27 to TRBJ2-1; TRBD1 or TRBD2 may be the D gene (5 bases each). V was clipped by 5 bases and J by 4 bases, with 15 bases between them. The germline V gene encodes CDR1 MNHEY and CDR2 SMNVEV (reference sequence). The CDR3 sequence is 15 residues long. The CDR3 spells CASSGGRQTYNEQFF. The CDR3 nucleotides are TGTGCCAGCAGTGGGGGACGGCAAACGTACAATGAGCAGTTCTTC.

This chain uses TRBV19 with TRBJ2-5; D might be TRBD2 (5 bases). The CDR3 covers 13 residues. CDR1 is LNHDA, CDR2 SQIVND, per germline (reference sequence). V dropped 5 bases and J dropped 5 bases, with 12 bases sitting between them. CDR3 loop: CASSRGPRETQYF. CDR3 sequence (DNA): TGTGCCAGTAGTCGGGGTCCGCGTGAGACCCAGTACTTC. Supplemented by reference TRBV19 and TRBJ2-5, the full variable domain reads DGGITQSPKYLFRKEGQNVTLSCEQNLNHDAMYWYRQDPGQGLRLIYYSQIVNDFQKGDIAEGYSVSREKKESFPLTVTSAQKNPTAFYLCASSRGPRETQYFGPGTRLLVL.

The CDR3 DNA reads TGTGCCAGCAGTGAAATCCTTGGCAGCACAGATACGCAGTATTTT. This encodes CASSEILGSTDTQYF. This rearrangement joins TRBV2 to TRBJ2-3; D is uncertain. The CDR3 contains 15 residues. Trimming left V 2 bases short and J 0 bases short, with 9 bases between. Germline values: CDR1 SNHLY, CDR2 FYNNEI.

CDR3 nucleotides: TGTGCCAGCCAGTGGACCGTAGCCAAAAACATTCAGTACTTC. As protein: CASQWTVAKNIQYF. V and J are TRBV28 and TRBJ2-4; no clear D. The CDR3 has 14 amino acids. Trimming left V 8 bases short and J 0 bases short, with 11 bases between. The germline V gene encodes CDR1 MDHEN and CDR2 SYDVKM.

The chain carries TRBV2 and TRBJ2-5; 10 bases fit TRBD1. Near its end, the DNA agrees better with TRBJ2-7, so the J call may be wrong. The CDR3 covers 15 residues. Germline assignment: CDR1 SNHLY and CDR2 FYNNEI. The DNA for the CDR3 is TGTGCCAGCAGTGAGGGACAGGGGATTCGGTACGAGCAGTACTTC. The encoded protein is CASSEGQGIRYEQYF.

This clonotype has more than one count but fewer than ten. The rearrangement joins TRBV29-1 to TRBJ1-1; D is unclear. Trimming cost V 5 bases and J 0 bases, with 1 base left between them. This CDR3 is 10 amino acids long. Germline assignment: CDR1 SQVTM and CDR2 ANQGSEA. The CDR3 is CSVLNTEAFF. CDR3 DNA sequence: TGCAGCGTTCTGAACACTGAAGCTTTCTTT. Combining the CDR3 with reference TRBV29-1 and TRBJ1-1 gives the whole variable domain SAVISQKPSRDICQRGTSLTIQCQVDSQVTMMFWYRQQPGQSLTLIATANQGSEATYESGFVIDKFPISRPNLTFSTLTVSNMSPEDSSIYLCSVLNTEAFFGQGTRLTVV.

V is TRBV9 and J is TRBJ1-1; D unclear. The CDR3 totals 13 residues. The germline gives CDR1 SGDLS, CDR2 YYNGEE. V shed 0 bases and J shed 4 bases, with 7 bases lying between them. CDR3 coding DNA: TGTGCCAGCAGCGTAGTCGTATTCACTGAAGCTTTCTTT. As protein: CASSVVVFTEAFF.

This clonotype was seen ten or more times. V is TRBV9 and J is TRBJ2-3, with D unclear. Germline CDR1 and CDR2: SGDLS and YYNGEE. The CDR3 length is 16 residues. V was shortened by 0 bases and J by 1 base, with 12 bases between the two germline ends. DNA of the CDR3: TGTGCCAGCAGCGTAGTCGCCCGCGAGGGCACAGATACGCAGTATTTT. Protein: CASSVVAREGTDTQYF.

The V call is TRBV25-1, the J call TRBJ2-7; D perhaps matches TRBD1 (5 bases). Germline lookup yields CDR1 MGHDK and CDR2 SYGVNS. This CDR3 has 13 residues. Between the trimmed V and J ends, which lost 3 bases and 2 bases, there was a span of 8 bases. The CDR3 bases are TGTGCCAGCAGTGACAGGGTAACCTACGAGCAGTACTTC. Encoded protein: CASSDRVTYEQYF.

This clonotype was picked up a small number of times. The J gene is TRBJ2-5, the V gene TRBV20-1; TRBD2 matches 13 bases. This CDR3 contains 19 residues. V was clipped by 4 bases and J by 0 bases; unmatched bases: 14. Looked up from germline, CDR1 is DFQATT and CDR2 is SNEGSKA (reference sequence). The CDR3: CSANTPLAGGSIYQETQYF. The CDR3 bases are TGCAGTGCTAACACCCCACTAGCGGGAGGGTCTATCTACCAAGAGACCCAGTACTTC.

V usage is TRBV4-3 and J usage is TRBJ1-2; D perhaps matches TRBD1 (6 bases). Germline V gene data show CDR1 as LGHNA and CDR2 as YSLEER. Trimming pared 5 bases from V and 7 bases from J, leaving 26 bases between. The CDR3 is 17 residues long. The CDR3 here is CASSLRPTGGQTSGYTF. CDR3 in DNA: TGCGCCAGCAGCTTACGTCCCACTGGGGGCCAAACAAGTGGCTACACCTTC.

The chain links TRBV7-2 to TRBJ2-3; D unclear. Looked up from germline, CDR1 is SGHTA and CDR2 is FQGNSA. V lost 5 bases and J lost 8, with 8 bases in between. The CDR3 has 11 residues. This CDR3 reads CASSERRTQYF. In DNA, the CDR3 is TGTGCCAGCAGCGAGAGGCGTACGCAGTATTTT. Full variable domain (missing parts from reference TRBV7-2 and TRBJ2-3): GAGVSQSPSNKVTEKGKDVELRCDPISGHTALYWYRQSLGQGLEFLIYFQGNSAPDKSGLPSDRFSAERTGGSVSTLTIQRTQQEDSAVYLCASSERRTQYFGPGTRLTVL.

The CDR3 region has the DNA TGTGCCACAGGTACCGAGACTAGCCCAGATGAGCAGTTCTTC. Encoded protein: CATGTETSPDEQFF. The chain carries TRBV10-3 and TRBJ2-1; 7 bases map to TRBD2. There are 14 residues in the CDR3. The V and J ends lost 10 bases and 8 bases, in that order; junction bases with no gene match: 14. Germline CDR1 is ENHRY and CDR2 is SYGVKD.

The rearrangement uses TRBV20-1 and TRBJ2-6; D unclear. V lost 5 bases, J lost 0 bases, and 11 bases lay in between. This CDR3 is 15 amino acids long. CDR1 is DFQATT, CDR2 SNEGSKA, per germline (reference sequence). The CDR3: CSAPRRSSGANVLTF. As DNA, the CDR3 is TGCAGTGCTCCCCGCCGGAGCTCTGGGGCCAACGTCCTGACTTTC.

CDR3 bases: TGCAGCGCTATAGCGGGGGGGGGCAATGAGCAGTTCTTC. This encodes CSAIAGGGNEQFF. The rearrangement links TRBV29-1 to TRBJ2-1; 11 bases match TRBD2. Germline V gene lookup returns CDR1 SQVTM and CDR2 ANQGSEA. V dropped 7 bases and J dropped 6; count of bases not matched to a gene: 5. CDR3 length: 13 amino acids.

This rearrangement joins TRBV7-2 to TRBJ1-2, with TRBD1 as a possible D gene (5 bases). The CDR3 has 13 amino acids. CDR1 and CDR2 (germline): SGHTA, FQGNSA. With 2 bases removed from V and 6 bases from J, the gap between germline ends came to 10 bases. CDR3 DNA: TGTGCCAGCAGCTTACAGGGTCTGGATGGCTACACCTTC. It translates to CASSLQGLDGYTF.

The chain employs TRBV28 and TRBJ1-1; D is possibly TRBD1 (5 bases). Germline-derived CDR1 and CDR2 are MDHEN and SYDVKM. This CDR3 is 11 amino acids long. CDR3 region: CATRDSGEAFF. CDR3 DNA sequence: TGTGCTACCAGGGACTCGGGTGAAGCTTTCTTT.

The chain employs TRBV12-3 or TRBV12-4 and TRBJ2-3; D is possibly TRBD2 (7 bases). The CDR3 contains 15 residues. Trimming removed 2 bases from V and 4 bases from J, with 13 bases in between. The CDR3 coding sequence is TGTGCCAGCAGTTTAAGAGGGGGGGCTGCAGATACGCAGTATTTT. It codes for CASSLRGGAADTQYF.

V is TRBV6-1 and J is TRBJ2-7, with a possible D match to TRBD1 (7 bases). The germline V gene has CDR1 MNHNS and CDR2 SASEGT. Trimming removed 6 bases at V and 7 bases at J, with 19 bases between. The CDR3 is 14 amino acids. Here the CDR3 DNA reads TGTGCCAGCAGCCTTCAGGGGGGTCCTTGGGAGCAGTACTTC. This codes for CASSLQGGPWEQYF.

The chain couples TRBV12-3 or TRBV12-4 to TRBJ2-7; no clear D. V lost 2 bases and J 8 bases, leaving 13 bases between the germline ends. This CDR3 is 13 amino acids long. The CDR3 DNA reads as TGTGCCAGCAGTTTAAGTGGCGAGCGAAAGCAGTACTTC. It is translated as CASSLSGERKQYF.